This T cell receptor (beta chain) came from a study of T cell repertoires in cytomegalovirus infection. Study at large: CMV infection plus the matching HLA type was flagged by public TCR beta signatures.

This clonotype was observed a handful of times. Its antigen is as yet unknown. Study-level results: Carriage of CMV together with the relevant HLA was identifiable through cumulative public TCR beta family frequency. HLA-C-restricted CMV clonotypes gave the most frequent clonotype in two of eight donors.

V lost 1 base and J lost 3, with 7 bases in between. The germline CDR1 and CDR2 sequences are SGHVS and FQNEAQ. This CDR3 region has 14 residues. TCRdb recomputed calls from the reads with MiXCR, one row per CDR3 protein. Altogether about 740,000 distinct CDR3 sequences are present, roughly 35% being singletons, with the ten largest covering under 3%. The specimen was PBMCs. V and J are TRBV7-8 and TRBJ1-5, with unresolved D. The sequence was collected from a human donor in good health (CMV status not recorded). Some clones in this sample may be carry-over from other donors' samples. CDR3 residues: CASSLDGVNQPQHF. DNA for the CDR3: TGTGCCAGCAGCTTAGACGGAGTCAATCAGCCCCAGCATTTT.